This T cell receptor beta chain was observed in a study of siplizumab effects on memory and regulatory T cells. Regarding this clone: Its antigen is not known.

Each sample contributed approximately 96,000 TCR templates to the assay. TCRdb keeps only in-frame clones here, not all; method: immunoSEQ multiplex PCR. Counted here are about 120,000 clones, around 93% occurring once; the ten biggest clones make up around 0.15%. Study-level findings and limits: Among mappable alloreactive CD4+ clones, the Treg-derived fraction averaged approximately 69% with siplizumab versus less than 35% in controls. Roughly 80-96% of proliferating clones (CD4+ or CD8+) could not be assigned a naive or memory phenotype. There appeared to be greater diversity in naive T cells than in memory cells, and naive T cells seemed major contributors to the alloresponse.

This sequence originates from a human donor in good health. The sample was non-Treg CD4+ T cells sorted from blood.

The CDR3 bases are TGTGCCAGCGGTGTACAGGGGGACGGCTACACCTTC. It codes for CASGVQGDGYTF. This chain uses TRBV21-1 with TRBJ1-2; TRBD1 is the table's D call and was not checked against the DNA. TRBV21-1 represents a pseudogene. CDR3 length: 12 residues.